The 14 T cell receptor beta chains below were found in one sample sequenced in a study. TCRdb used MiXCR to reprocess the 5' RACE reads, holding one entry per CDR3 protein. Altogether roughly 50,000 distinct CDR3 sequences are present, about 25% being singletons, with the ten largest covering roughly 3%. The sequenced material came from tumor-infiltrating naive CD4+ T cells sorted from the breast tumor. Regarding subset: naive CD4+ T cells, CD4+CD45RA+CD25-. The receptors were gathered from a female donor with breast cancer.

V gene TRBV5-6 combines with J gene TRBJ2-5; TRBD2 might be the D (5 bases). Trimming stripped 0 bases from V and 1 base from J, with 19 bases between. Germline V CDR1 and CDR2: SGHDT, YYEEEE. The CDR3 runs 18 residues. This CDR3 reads CASSLALGMRVGQETQYF. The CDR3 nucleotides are TGTGCCAGCAGCTTGGCCCTCGGGATGAGGGTAGGCCAAGAGACCCAGTACTTC.

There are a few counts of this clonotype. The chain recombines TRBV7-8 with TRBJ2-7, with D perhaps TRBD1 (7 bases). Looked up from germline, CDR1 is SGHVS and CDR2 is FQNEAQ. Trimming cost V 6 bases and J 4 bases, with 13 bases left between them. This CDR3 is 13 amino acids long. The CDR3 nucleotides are TGTGCCAGCAGGCCAGGGGGGAGATACGAGCAGTACTTC. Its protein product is CASRPGGRYEQYF.

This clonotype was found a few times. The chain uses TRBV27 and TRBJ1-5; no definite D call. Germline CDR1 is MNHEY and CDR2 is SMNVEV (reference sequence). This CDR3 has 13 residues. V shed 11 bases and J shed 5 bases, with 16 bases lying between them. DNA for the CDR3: TGTGCCGTACCAGGTTTTCCTCATCAGCCCCAGCATTTT. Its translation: CAVPGFPHQPQHF.

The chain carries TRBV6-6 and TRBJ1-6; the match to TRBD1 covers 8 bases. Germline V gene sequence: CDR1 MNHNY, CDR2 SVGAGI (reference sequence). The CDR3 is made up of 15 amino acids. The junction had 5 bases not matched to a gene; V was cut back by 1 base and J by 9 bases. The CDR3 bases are TGTGCCAGCAGTTACTTAGGACAGGGAAGTTCACCCCTCCACTTT. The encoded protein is CASSYLGQGSSPLHF.

The CDR3 sequence is CASSLGREETQYF. The CDR3 coding sequence is TGCGCCAGCAGCTTGGGCAGGGAAGAGACCCAGTACTTC. V gene TRBV5-1 combines with J gene TRBJ2-5, with D possibly TRBD1 on 5 matching bases. Germline assignment: CDR1 SGHRS and CDR2 YFSETQ. The CDR3 extends over 13 amino acids. V was pared by 0 bases and J by 3 bases, with 6 bases between.

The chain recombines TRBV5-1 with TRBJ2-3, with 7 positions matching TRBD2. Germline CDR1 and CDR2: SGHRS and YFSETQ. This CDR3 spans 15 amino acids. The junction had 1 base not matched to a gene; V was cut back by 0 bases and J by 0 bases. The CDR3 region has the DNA TGCGCCAGCAGCTTGGACGGGAGGAGCACAGATACGCAGTATTTT. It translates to CASSLDGRSTDTQYF.

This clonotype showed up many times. The CDR3 is CSVVAGGSYEQYF. The CDR3 coding sequence is TGCAGCGTTGTAGCAGGGGGATCCTACGAGCAGTACTTC. The chain combines TRBV29-1 with TRBJ2-7; 7 bases match TRBD1. V lost 4 bases, J lost 1 base, and 4 bases stayed unmatched. Germline V lookup: CDR1 SQVTM, CDR2 ANQGSEA. CDR3 length: 13 amino acids.

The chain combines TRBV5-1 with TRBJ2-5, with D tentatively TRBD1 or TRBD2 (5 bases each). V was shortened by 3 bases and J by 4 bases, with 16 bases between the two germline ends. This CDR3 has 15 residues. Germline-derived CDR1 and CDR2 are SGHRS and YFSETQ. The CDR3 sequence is CASSYRDPGRETQYF. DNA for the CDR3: TGCGCCAGCAGCTACCGGGACCCGGGGAGAGAGACCCAGTACTTC. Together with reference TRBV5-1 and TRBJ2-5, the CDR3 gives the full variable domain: KAGVTQTPRYLIKTRGQQVTLSCSPISGHRSVSWYQQTPGQGLQFLFEYFSETQRNKGNFPGRFSGRQFSNSRSEMNVSTLELGDSALYLCASSYRDPGRETQYFGPGTRLLVL.

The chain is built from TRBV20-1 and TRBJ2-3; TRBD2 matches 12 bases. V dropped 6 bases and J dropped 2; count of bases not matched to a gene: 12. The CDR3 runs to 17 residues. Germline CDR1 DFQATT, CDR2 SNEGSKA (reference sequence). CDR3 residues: CSANPSTSGRHTDTQYF. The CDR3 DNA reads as TGCAGTGCAAACCCAAGCACTAGCGGGAGGCACACAGATACGCAGTATTTT.

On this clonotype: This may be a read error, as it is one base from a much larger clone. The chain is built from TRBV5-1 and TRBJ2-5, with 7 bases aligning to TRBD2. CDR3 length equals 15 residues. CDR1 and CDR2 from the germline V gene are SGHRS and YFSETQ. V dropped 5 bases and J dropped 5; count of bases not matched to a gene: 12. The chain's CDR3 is CASRKIAGRRETQYF. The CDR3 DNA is TGCGCCAGCAGGAAGATAGCGGGCAGAAGGGAGACCCAGTACTTC. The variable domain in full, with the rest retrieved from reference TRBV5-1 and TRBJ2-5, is KAGVTQTPRYLIKTRGQQVTLSCSPISGHRSVSWYQQTPGQGLQFLFEYFSETQRNKGNFPGRFSGRQFSNSRSEMNVSTLELGDSALYLCASRKIAGRRETQYFGPGTRLLVL.

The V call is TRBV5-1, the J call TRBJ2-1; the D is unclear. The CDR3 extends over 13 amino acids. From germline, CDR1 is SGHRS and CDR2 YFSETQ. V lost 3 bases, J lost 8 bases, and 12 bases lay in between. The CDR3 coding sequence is TGCGCCAGCAGCTCGCTGAGTTCATATGAGCAGTTCTTC. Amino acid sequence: CASSSLSSYEQFF.

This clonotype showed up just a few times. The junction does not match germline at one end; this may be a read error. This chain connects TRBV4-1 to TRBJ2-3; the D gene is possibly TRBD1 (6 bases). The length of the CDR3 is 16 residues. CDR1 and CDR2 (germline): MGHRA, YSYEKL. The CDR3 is CASSQELGAETDTQYF. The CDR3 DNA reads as TGCGCCAGTAGCCAAGAATTGGGGGCTGAGACAGATACGCAGTATTTT.

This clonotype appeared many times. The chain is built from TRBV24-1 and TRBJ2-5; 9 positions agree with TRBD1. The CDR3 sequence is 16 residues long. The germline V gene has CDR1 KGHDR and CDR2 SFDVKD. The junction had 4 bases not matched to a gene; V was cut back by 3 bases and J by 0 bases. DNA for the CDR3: TGTGCCACCAGTGATCCTGGGACAGGGTACCAAGAGACCCAGTACTTC. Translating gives CATSDPGTGYQETQYF.

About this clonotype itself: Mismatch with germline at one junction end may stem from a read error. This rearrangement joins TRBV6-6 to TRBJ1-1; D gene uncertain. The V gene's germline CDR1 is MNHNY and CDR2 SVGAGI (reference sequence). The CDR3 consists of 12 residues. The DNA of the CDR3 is TGTGCCGGCAGTGAAGGGATCACTGAAGCTTTCTTT. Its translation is CAGSEGITEAFF.